This TCR beta chain is drawn from a study of blood T cell repertoires in COVID-19 (dated by TCRdb to between 2020 and 2021). About the study as a whole: The collaborator samples originated in the United States, Italy and Spain and spanned the acute and convalescent phases of COVID-19. A de-identified subject ID, COVID-19 status, age in years and sex were almost always included in the sample metadata. Samples came from the ongoing ImmuneRACE study (first 160 participants) plus 1,254 subjects from 6 global collaborators. Where HLA class I and class II types were available, the types were taken from metadata supplied by the sample provider, not from assay-based typing. The prospective study material was composed of cDNA or gDNA derived from T cells, B-cell-depleted T cells, or PBMCs. Subjects who had been exposed to COVID-19, were actively infected with it, or had recovered from it provided the deeply sampled blood TCRbeta repertoires that made up the dataset. The repertoires were released in a freely available public database intended as a resource for research on the immune response to SARS-CoV-2. The investigation overall reported the following: The amount of clinical and demographic metadata varied by source and participant and was provided uncurated.

The germline V and J ends show losses of 2 bases and 10 bases respectively, and no gene match explains 4 bases of the junction. The CDR3, from cysteine to phenylalanine, totals 14 residues. Of all the DNA, just the CDR3 is kept, 42 bases in frame from base 1. The germline V gene sets CDR1 to SNHLY and CDR2 to FYNNEI. Each collaborating institution followed its own protocols to collect whole blood in K2EDTA tubes. For TCRbeta analysis, collaborator samples were shipped as frozen whole blood, as isolated PBMCs, or as DNA extracted from either sample type. Details on this clone: Its recognized antigen is unknown. Base qualities are not recorded, but no much larger clone differs from it by a single base.

The immunoSEQ Assay, a bias-controlled multiplex PCR, was used to amplify TCRbeta CDR3 regions from genomic DNA. Regarding the original processing steps: Nucleated cell counts per sample were estimated from amplification of reference gene primers within the assay. To quantify the absolute abundance of each unique TCRbeta CDR3 rearrangement, sequence reads were collapsed and filtered. For each sample, productive Simpson clonality was calculated as the square root of Simpson's diversity index over productive rearrangements. This immuneACCESS table, as held by TCRdb, lists in-frame sequences with V and J called but not all clones. Of the missing ones, under half trace to an unresolved V gene in checked studies; the others have no known cause. The DNA gave D and trimming, while V, J and clone size come from that table. The sample table contains 300,000 to 350,000 clones; only one count was recorded for about 90% of them. Roughly 2.1% of the sample is held by the ten biggest clonotypes.

The sequence joins TRBV2 to TRBJ2-1, and TRBD2 aligns with 11 junction nucleotides. This receptor was identified in a man aged 18 to 30 with active or convalescent COVID-19. Material for sequencing was peripheral blood. DNA sequence: TGTGCCAGCAGTGAACTAGCGGGAGGCAGGGAGCAGTTCTTC. Its protein is CASSELAGGREQFF.